These 11 T cell receptor beta chains were sequenced from one sample in a study of T-cell memory formation after mild COVID-19. TCRdb independently ran MiXCR on the 5' RACE reads; one entry per CDR3 protein. The table shows approximately 500,000 distinct CDR3 sequences, with around 25% occurring only once. Material: PBMCs or a T cell subset sorted from them (not recorded which). These TCRs come from an adult woman who had mild COVID-19 (a few samples of this study predate the infection). Cell type and time point are not known.

The chain carries TRBV12-3 or TRBV12-4 and TRBJ2-5; possibly TRBD1 or TRBD2 for D (5 bases each). The CDR3 runs to 15 residues. V lost 5 bases and J 0 bases, leaving 13 bases between the germline ends. The CDR3 sequence is CASSPGRVYQETQYF. The CDR3 nucleotides are TGTGCCAGCAGTCCGGGACGAGTGTACCAAGAGACCCAGTACTTC.

This sequence joins TRBV24-1 and TRBJ2-7; D gene uncertain. The CDR3 totals 13 residues. Trimming removed 5 bases from V and 4 bases from J, with 11 bases in between. CDR1 KGHDR and CDR2 SFDVKD come from the germline V gene. CDR3 sequence reads: CATSVWGRYEQYF. CDR3 DNA sequence: TGTGCCACCAGTGTCTGGGGAAGGTACGAGCAGTACTTC.

J is TRBJ2-1 and V is TRBV29-1; D uncertain. The CDR3 consists of 12 residues. V lost 0 bases and J lost 3, with 3 bases in between. CDR1 and CDR2 (germline): SQVTM, ANQGSEA. CDR3 in DNA: TGCAGCGTTGAAGATCTCTACAATGAGCAGTTCTTC. Amino acid sequence: CSVEDLYNEQFF.

This clonotype was picked up one time. CDR3 in DNA: TGTGCCAGCAGCCAAGCAAGAGGGGCGTGGGGCGAGCAGTACTTC. Protein: CASSQARGAWGEQYF. V and J are TRBV3-1 and TRBJ2-7; TRBD1 or TRBD2 may be the D gene (5 bases each). V was shortened by 1 base and J by 6 bases, with 16 bases between the two germline ends. In germline, CDR1 is LGHDT, CDR2 YNNKEL (reference sequence). There are 15 residues in the CDR3.

This rearrangement joins TRBV4-2 to TRBJ1-2, with D maybe TRBD1 (5 bases). V gave up 7 bases and J gave up 5 bases, with 20 bases separating them. The length of the CDR3 is 15 residues. The germline CDR1 and CDR2 sequences are LGHNA and YNFKEQ. The CDR3 DNA is TGTGCCAGCACCTCTGACGGTCAGGGATTTTATGGCTACACCTTC. Amino acids: CASTSDGQGFYGYTF.

This chain joins TRBV24-1 and TRBJ2-1, with TRBD2 matching over 8 bases. This CDR3 region has 14 residues. The germline CDR1 and CDR2 sequences are KGHDR and SFDVKD. V lost 5 bases to trimming and J lost 5 bases; unmatched junction nucleotides: 4. DNA of the CDR3: TGTGCCACCAGTGTCCCGGGAGGGCACAATGAGCAGTTCTTC. Protein: CATSVPGGHNEQFF.

The V and J genes are TRBV7-9 and TRBJ2-5; 7 bases are a match to TRBD1. With V trimmed by 4 bases and J by 2 bases, 7 bases remained unmatched. The CDR3 contains 15 residues. Germline CDR1 is SEHNR and CDR2 is FQNEAQ (reference sequence). The CDR3 DNA reads as TGTGCCAGCAGCTCGTGGACAGGACCGCAAGAGACCCAGTACTTC. This encodes CASSSWTGPQETQYF.

This clonotype has ten or more counts. J is TRBJ2-5 and V is TRBV7-2, with 7 bases lining up with TRBD1. Germline trimming cut 4 bases from V and 7 bases from J; bases unmatched to any gene: 9. The germline V gene has CDR1 SGHTA and CDR2 FQGNSA. The CDR3 is made up of 14 amino acids. CDR3 nucleotides: TGTGCCAGCAGCTCGGGGACAGCCGGCGGGACCCAGTACTTC. It is translated as CASSSGTAGGTQYF.

The V and J genes are TRBV18 and TRBJ2-1, with a tentative D call TRBD2 (6 bases). The CDR3 is 17 residues long. The V end lost 4 bases, the J end lost 6 bases, and 22 bases lay between the germline ends. The germline V gene has CDR1 KGHSH and CDR2 LQKENI. The CDR3 coding sequence is TGTGCCAGCTCACTGCCCGGGGAGGCGCAAGGACGCAATGAGCAGTTCTTC. Translated, it gives CASSLPGEAQGRNEQFF.

V gene TRBV2 combines with J gene TRBJ1-1; D is perhaps TRBD1 (6 bases). Trimming stripped 7 bases from V and 4 bases from J, with 16 bases between. The CDR3 runs to 14 residues. Germline CDR1 SNHLY, CDR2 FYNNEI. In DNA form, the CDR3 reads TGTGCCAGCATGATCAGGGGAGTAGGCACTGAAGCTTTCTTT. It translates to CASMIRGVGTEAFF. The whole variable domain, filled in from reference TRBV2 and TRBJ1-1, reads EPEVTQTPSHQVTQMGQEVILRCVPISNHLYFYWYRQILGQKVEFLVSFYNNEISEKSEIFDDQFSVERPDGSNFTLKIRSTKLEDSAMYFCASMIRGVGTEAFFGQGTRLTVV.

This clonotype appeared a few times. The rearrangement links TRBV5-1 to TRBJ2-5, with TRBD2 matching 7 bases. V shed 4 bases, J shed 2 bases, and the junction held 5 bases outside the gene matches. This CDR3 is built from 14 residues. Germline V gene lookup returns CDR1 SGHRS and CDR2 YFSETQ. Written as DNA, the CDR3 is TGCGCCAGCAGCCCTGGGGAGGGACAAGAGACCCAGTACTTC. It codes for CASSPGEGQETQYF.